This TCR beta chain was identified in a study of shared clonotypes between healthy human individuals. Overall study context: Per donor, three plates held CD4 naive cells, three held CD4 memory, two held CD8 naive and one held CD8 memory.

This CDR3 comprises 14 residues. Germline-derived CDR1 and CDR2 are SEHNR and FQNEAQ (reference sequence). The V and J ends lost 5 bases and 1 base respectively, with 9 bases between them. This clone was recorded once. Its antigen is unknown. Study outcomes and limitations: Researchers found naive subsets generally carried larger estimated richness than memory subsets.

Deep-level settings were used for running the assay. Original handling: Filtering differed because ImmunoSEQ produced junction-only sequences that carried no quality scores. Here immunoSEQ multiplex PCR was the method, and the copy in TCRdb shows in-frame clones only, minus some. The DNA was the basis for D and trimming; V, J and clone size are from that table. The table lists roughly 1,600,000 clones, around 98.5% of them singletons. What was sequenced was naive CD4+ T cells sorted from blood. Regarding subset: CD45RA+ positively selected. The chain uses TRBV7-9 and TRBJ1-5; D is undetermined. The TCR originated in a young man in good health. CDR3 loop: CASSVWGSNQPQHF. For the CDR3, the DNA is TGTGCCAGCAGCGTTTGGGGAAGCAATCAGCCCCAGCATTTT.